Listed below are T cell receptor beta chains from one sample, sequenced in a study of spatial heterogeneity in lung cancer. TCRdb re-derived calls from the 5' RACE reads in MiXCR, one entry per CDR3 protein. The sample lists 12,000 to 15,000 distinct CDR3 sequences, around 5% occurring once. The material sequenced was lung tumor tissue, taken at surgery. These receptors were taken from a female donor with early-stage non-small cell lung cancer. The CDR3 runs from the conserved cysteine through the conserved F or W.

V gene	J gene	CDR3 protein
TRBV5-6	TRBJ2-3	CASSADGDTQYF
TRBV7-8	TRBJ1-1	CASSPSTLPLGNF
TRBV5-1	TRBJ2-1	CASSPIGGGDEQFF
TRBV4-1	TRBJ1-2	CASSRAPTGDVYGYTF
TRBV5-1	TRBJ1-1	CASSLGMQPTLNTEAFF
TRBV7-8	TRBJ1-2	CASSLAQAGNYGYTF
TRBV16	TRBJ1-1	CASSQHDKGNTEAFF
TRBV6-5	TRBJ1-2	CASRRGTAANYGYTF
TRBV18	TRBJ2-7	CASSPKGDNEQYF
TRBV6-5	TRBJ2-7	CASSPRRESYEQYF
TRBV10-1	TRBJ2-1	CASSDGLAGVGEQFF
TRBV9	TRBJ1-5	CASSVTGSNQPQHF
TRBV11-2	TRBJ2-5	CASSPGLSSRETQYF
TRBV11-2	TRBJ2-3	CASSWGVGTSGGGDTQYF
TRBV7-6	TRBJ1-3	CASSPQGGSGNTIYF
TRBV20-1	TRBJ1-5	CSALIRTGINQPQHF
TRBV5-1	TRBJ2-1	CASSYGQGNEQFF
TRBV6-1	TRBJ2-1	CASSEGTGVNEQFF
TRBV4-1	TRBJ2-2	CASSHRLQDPGELFF
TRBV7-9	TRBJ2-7	CASSSSPQGISYEQYF
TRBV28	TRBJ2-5	CASSSFLQGPRGETQYF